The clone carrying this TCR beta chain was seen once. Within the sample, other DNA sequences also encode this same CDR3. CDR3 length: 13 residues. CDR1 and CDR2 (germline): SGHTA, FQGNSA. The V segment lost 5 bases and the J segment 6 bases; nucleotides outside the gene matches: 6. These data come from a study of blood T cell repertoires in COVID-19. Produced via immunoSEQ multiplex PCR; TCRdb's table is partial and in-frame only. Among 120,000 to 150,000 clones listed, more than 65% were seen once. The sequenced sample consisted of peripheral blood. This clonotype was sampled from a human donor in a cohort sampled during active COVID-19. This chain links TRBV7-2 with TRBJ1-2; 7 bases are a match to TRBD1. CDR3 nucleotides: TGTGCCAGCAGCCCCGACAGGGAAGATGGCTACACCTTC. Translating gives CASSPDREDGYTF.